The TCR beta chain under discussion was sequenced for a study of blood T cell repertoires in COVID-19 (dated by TCRdb to 2019 to 2021). About the full investigation: Collaborator samples came from the United States, Italy and Spain and covered acute and convalescent phases of COVID-19. The prospective study material was composed of cDNA or gDNA derived from T cells, B-cell-depleted T cells, or PBMCs. Deeply sampled blood TCRbeta repertoires from subjects exposed to, actively infected with, or recovered from COVID-19 were included in the dataset. The repertoires were made available in a free public database intended to serve as a resource for research on the immune response to SARS-CoV-2. Samples came from the ongoing ImmuneRACE study (first 160 participants) plus 1,254 subjects from 6 global collaborators. The sample metadata nearly always contained a de-identified subject ID, COVID-19 status, age in years and sex. Where available, HLA class I and class II types were taken from metadata supplied by the sample provider and were not determined by assay-based typing. The research as a whole found: The amount of clinical and demographic metadata varied by source and participant and was provided uncurated.

TCRbeta CDR3 regions were amplified from genomic DNA using the immunoSEQ Assay, a bias-controlled multiplex PCR. The published analysis was carried out like this. The number of nucleated cells in each sample was estimated from the amplification of reference gene primers within the assay. To quantify the absolute abundance of each unique TCRbeta CDR3 rearrangement, sequence reads were collapsed and filtered. Productive Simpson clonality was computed per sample as the square root of Simpson's diversity index over productive rearrangements. The source is immuneACCESS, and TCRdb retained only in-frame sequences with V and J called. Part of the clones is not carried over; for the studies checked, unresolved V genes explain less than half of this, and the remainder is unexplained. V, J and clone size are those of that table, while D and trimming were read from the DNA. The sample table records under 150,000 clones; over 80% of these occur just once. The biggest ten clones account for roughly 10% of the sample.

Whole blood was collected in K2EDTA tubes by collaborating institutions according to the institutions' own protocols. Collaborator samples were shipped for TCRbeta analysis as frozen whole blood, isolated PBMCs, or DNA extracted from either sample type. Taken from cysteine to phenylalanine, the CDR3 has 15 residues. CDR3 DNA only is kept here, 45 bases in frame from base 1. Trimming removed 1 base from V and 3 bases from J, leaving 9 bases between the germline ends. The germline V gene sets CDR1 to KGHSH and CDR2 to LQKENI. As regards this clone: Its specific antigen is unknown. Base qualities were left out, and no much larger clone turns up one base away.

This receptor was taken from a man in his forties with active or convalescent COVID-19. The rearranged segments are TRBV18 and TRBJ1-4; the D gene is unclear. What was sequenced was peripheral blood. The CDR3 corresponds to CASSPRGEANEKLFF. The DNA is as follows: TGTGCCAGCTCACCACGCGGGGAAGCTAATGAAAAACTGTTTTTT.